This passage covers 24 T cell receptor beta chains from one sample sequenced in a study of tumor-infiltrating lymphocytes in primary liver carcinoma. TCR beta cDNA was made from 400 to 600 ng total RNA with a constant-region primer. A slightly modified ARM-PCR protocol with three nested multiplex PCR rounds produced these TCR beta libraries. Each of the first two PCR rounds ran roughly 9 cycles with TRBV1-TRBV30 forward and C-beta reverse primers. TCRdb called the multiplex PCR reads again in MiXCR, with one record for every CDR3 protein. The sample has some 200,000 distinct CDR3 sequences; about two thirds are singletons. Out of unsorted whole blood came the blood RNA, and germline DNA was extracted as well. The sequenced sample was peripheral blood. The source of these receptors is a woman aged 55-75 years with primary liver carcinoma and hepatitis B virus infection.

This clonotype has just one count. At one end, the junction sequence differs from germline, possibly due to a read error. The chain links TRBV24-1 to TRBJ2-6, with D perhaps TRBD1 (5 bases). From germline, CDR1 is KGHDR and CDR2 SFDVKD. The CDR3 consists of 13 residues. This CDR3 reads CATSDPGANILTF. The CDR3 region has the DNA TGTGCCACCAGTGATCCTGGGGCCAATATCCTGACCTTC.

Worth noting for this clonotype: An end of the junction does not agree with germline; a read error may underlie this. The chain combines TRBV5-1 with TRBJ2-5; 8 bases fit TRBD1. In germline, CDR1 is SGHRS, CDR2 YFSETQ. The CDR3 is made up of 11 amino acids. The CDR3 protein is CASSSQGAHYF. Written as DNA, the CDR3 is TGCGCCAGCAGCTCCCAGGGGGCCCACTACTTC.

This clonotype was seen once. The genes are TRBV10-2 and TRBJ2-7; 9 bases align to TRBD1. The junction had 14 bases not matched to a gene; V was cut back by 6 bases and J by 8 bases. Germline lookup yields CDR1 WSHSY and CDR2 SAAADI. CDR3 length equals 15 residues. CDR3 coding DNA: TGCGCCAGCAGGACCCGACAGGGGGTCCTCGACCAGCAGTACTTC. The encoded protein is CASRTRQGVLDQQYF.

This clonotype is a singleton in its sample. Its ends do not fully match the called genes, so a read error is possible. The rearrangement uses TRBV11-2 and TRBJ2-7; 7 bases line up with TRBD1. This CDR3 is built from 15 residues. Germline V lookup: CDR1 SGHAT, CDR2 FQNNGV. CDR3 residues: CAGSPHLGQDHEQYF. The CDR3 DNA reads as TGTGCCGGCAGCCCGCACCTAGGACAGGACCACGAGCAGTACTTC.

A remark on this clonotype: Its ends do not fully match the called genes, so a read error is possible. The gene calls are TRBV11-2 and TRBJ2-7, with TRBD1 identical over 7 bases. CDR3 length: 12 residues. The germline CDR1 and CDR2 sequences are SGHAT and FQNNGV. Here the CDR3 DNA reads TGTGTCAGCAGCCAACTCGGACAGGCACAGTACTTC. The encoded protein is CVSSQLGQAQYF.

This clonotype was seen only a few times. This chain uses TRBV28 with TRBJ2-4, with D uncertain. The V end lost 5 bases, the J end lost 8 bases, and 13 bases lay between the germline ends. This CDR3 contains 13 residues. Per germline, CDR1 MDHEN and CDR2 SYDVKM. CDR3 DNA: TGTGCCAGCAGTGACGGTTTAAAATACATTCAGTACTTC. Amino acid sequence: CASSDGLKYIQYF.

For this clonotype: This may arise from a read error, as a much more abundant clone is one base away. The chain joins TRBV4-1 to TRBJ1-5; D not certain. CDR3 length: 17 residues. Germline CDR1 is MGHRA and CDR2 is YSYEKL. With 4 bases removed from V and 3 bases from J, the gap between germline ends came to 19 bases. Here the CDR3 reads CASSPQLYRGFNQPQHF. The CDR3, as DNA: TGCGCCAGCAGCCCTCAACTCTATCGGGGTTTCAATCAGCCCCAGCATTTT.

The chain couples TRBV6-1 to TRBJ1-3; a possible D gene is TRBD1 (5 bases). Trimming took 2 bases from V and 4 from J, leaving 15 bases between them. This CDR3 spans 16 amino acids. Germline values: CDR1 MNHNS, CDR2 SASEGT. DNA of the CDR3: TGTGCCAGCAGTGAACACGGGCAGGGAGTCGGAAACACCATATATTTT. Its translation is CASSEHGQGVGNTIYF.

With respect to this clonotype: This sequence may be a read error, since a much larger clone differs from it by one base. The rearrangement uses TRBV5-1 and TRBJ2-2; TRBD2 matches at 13 bases. The CDR3 consists of 17 residues. J lost 4 bases, V lost 4 bases, and 7 bases had no gene match. The germline CDR1 and CDR2 sequences are SGHRS and YFSETQ. The CDR3: CASSPRTSGSITGELFF. CDR3 DNA: TGCGCCAGCAGCCCCCGGACTAGCGGGAGTATCACCGGGGAGCTGTTTTTT.

The chain employs TRBV23-1 and TRBJ2-2, with 9 bases that match TRBD2. TRBV23-1 falls under the ORF class, with uncertain function. The junction had 15 bases not matched to a gene; V was cut back by 4 bases and J by 6 bases. The CDR3 totals 18 residues. The CDR3 sequence is CASSLMEGASGKAGELFF. Here the CDR3 DNA reads TGCGCCAGCAGTCTCATGGAGGGGGCTAGCGGGAAGGCCGGGGAGCTGTTTTTT.

The CDR3 nucleotides are TGTGCCAGCAGCGTAGATAGTCAGGGCGACTATGGCTACACCTTC. Amino acids: CASSVDSQGDYGYTF. This sequence joins TRBV9 and TRBJ1-2; the D gene is possibly TRBD1 (5 bases). CDR1 and CDR2 (germline): SGDLS, YYNGEE. The CDR3 length is 15 residues. V gave up 0 bases and J gave up 3 bases, with 12 bases separating them.

About this clonotype itself: A read error may be the cause here, since a much bigger clone is one base away. The rearrangement uses TRBV4-1 and TRBJ2-7; TRBD2 might be the D (7 bases). CDR1 and CDR2 from the germline V gene are MGHRA and YSYEKL. The CDR3 totals 16 residues. The CDR3 protein is CASSQDPTGRGYDQYF. DNA of the CDR3: TGCGCCAGCAGCCAAGATCCCACAGGGCGGGGGTACGACCAGTACTTC.

This clonotype came up once. The chain combines TRBV7-8 with TRBJ2-5; TRBD2 matches at 9 bases. Trimming took 5 bases from V and 3 from J; bases not matched to a gene: 4. The CDR3 length is 14 residues. Per the germline V gene, CDR1 is SGHVS and CDR2 is FQNEAQ. This CDR3 is CASSVGTSKETQYF. The CDR3 DNA reads as TGTGCCAGCAGCGTAGGGACTAGCAAAGAGACCCAGTACTTC.

This clonotype was recorded at least ten times. The chain combines TRBV4-1 with TRBJ2-3; 8 bases match TRBD2. V shed 0 bases and J 0 bases; nucleotides not matched to a gene: 5. The germline V gene has CDR1 MGHRA and CDR2 YSYEKL. CDR3 length: 17 residues. CDR3: CASSQESPGGSTDTQYF. The CDR3 coding sequence is TGCGCCAGCAGCCAAGAATCACCGGGAGGGAGCACAGATACGCAGTATTTT.

Worth noting for this clonotype: The junction departs from the called germline gene at one end, perhaps through a read error. This chain links TRBV12-5 with TRBJ2-3, with 7 nucleotides matching TRBD2. Germline CDR1 reads LGHNT; CDR2 reads FRNRAP. This CDR3 has 15 amino acids. The CDR3: CASGMVGGTTNTQYF. In DNA, the CDR3 is TGTGCTAGTGGTATGGTGGGAGGGACCACAAATACGCAGTATTTT.

For this clonotype: This likely comes from a read error, as the CDR3 has no conserved phenylalanine or tryptophan at its end. V is TRBV29-1 and J is TRBJ2-3; no firm D call. Germline V gives CDR1 SQVTM, CDR2 ANQGSEA. The CDR3 is 11 amino acids. V was cut by 3 bases and J by 4 bases, with 5 bases left in between. The chain's CDR3 is CSVEGSDTQYL. CDR3 nucleotide sequence: TGCAGCGTTGAGGGTTCAGATACGCAGTATCTT.

The genes are TRBV7-8 and TRBJ1-2; D is unclear. CDR3 length equals 12 residues. From germline, CDR1 is SGHVS and CDR2 FQNEAQ. The V gene lost 5 bases and the J gene lost 6 bases, with 10 bases spanning the gap. Here the CDR3 DNA reads TGTGCCAGCAGCCACCGGAGGCATGGCTACACCTTC. It encodes CASSHRRHGYTF.

This clonotype came up many times. The chain joins TRBV28 to TRBJ2-1, with D perhaps TRBD2 (5 bases). This CDR3 has 16 amino acids. Germline lookup yields CDR1 MDHEN and CDR2 SYDVKM. The ends were cut back, 5 bases at V and 8 bases at J, with 22 bases in the middle. This CDR3 is CASSGRTPGDGDEQFF. CDR3 bases: TGTGCCAGCAGTGGAAGGACTCCCGGTGACGGGGATGAGCAGTTCTTC.

About this clonotype itself: This likely comes from a read error, as the CDR3 has no conserved phenylalanine or tryptophan at its end. The gene calls are TRBV12-3 or TRBV12-4 and TRBJ2-4; 7 positions match TRBD1. This CDR3 has 14 residues. V trimming: 7 bases; J trimming: 0 bases; junction bases outside the gene matches: 3. The CDR3 sequence is CASIPGGAKNIQYL. The CDR3 nucleotides are TGTGCCAGCATCCCAGGGGGAGCCAAAAACATTCAGTACCTC.

On this clonotype: A much larger clone is a single base away; this may be a read error. Likely a read error: the CDR3 ends without its conserved phenylalanine or tryptophan. This chain joins TRBV12-3 or TRBV12-4 and TRBJ2-7; perhaps TRBD1 as D (7 bases). Trimming removed 5 bases at V and 0 bases at J, with 17 bases between. The CDR3 contains 16 residues. CDR3 residues: CASSTGGGSSSYEQYL. For the CDR3, the DNA is TGTGCCAGCAGTACCGGAGGGGGCTCAAGCTCCTACGAGCAGTACTTA.

Comment on this clonotype: A read error may explain this, as a much larger clone is one base away. J is TRBJ1-5 and V is TRBV6-1, with D hard to call. The CDR3 extends over 14 amino acids. The germline V gene encodes CDR1 MNHNS and CDR2 SASEGT. CDR3 DNA sequence: TGTGCCAGCAGTGGCCCCTCTGAAGCCCAGCCCCAGCTTTTT. Translation: CASSGPSEAQPQLF.

On this clonotype itself: Just one base apart from a much larger clone, this may be a read error. The DNA for the CDR3 is TGTGTCAGCAGTTTTGAGACTAGGGCTACCTACGAGCAGTACTTC. This gives the protein CVSSFETRATYEQYF. V usage is TRBV12-3 or TRBV12-4 and J usage is TRBJ2-7, with a tentative D call TRBD2 (6 bases). The CDR3 has 15 amino acids.

The sample holds many counts of this clonotype. This CDR3 is CASSFGLESSYNEQFF. CDR3 DNA sequence: TGTGCCAGCAGTTTTGGGCTCGAAAGCTCCTACAATGAGCAGTTCTTC. This sequence joins TRBV12-3 or TRBV12-4 and TRBJ2-1; D unresolved. The CDR3 consists of 16 residues. The V and J ends lost 3 bases and 0 bases respectively, with 12 bases between them.

Comments on this clonotype: This CDR3 fails to terminate in the conserved phenylalanine or tryptophan, so it likely reflects a read error. The genes are TRBV4-1 and TRBJ2-6, with D tentatively TRBD1 (7 bases). CDR1 is MGHRA, CDR2 YSYEKL, per germline. The CDR3 runs to 15 residues. The CDR3 here is CASSQTGTGANILTL. The CDR3 bases are TGCGCCAGCAGCCAGACAGGGACTGGGGCCAACATCCTGACTCTC.